Presented here are 6 T cell receptor beta chains from one specimen sequenced in a study of cytomegalovirus exposure and HLA in healthy donors. The PCR used 60 Vbeta and 13 Jbeta primers. Profiling relied on immunoSEQ multiplex PCR, and the TCRdb table lists in-frame clones only, not all of them. The sample has under 200,000 clones; around 63% are singletons. The sequencing input was PBMCs. Receptors originate from a woman between 18 and 29 years old in good health and CMV-seropositive.

The genes are TRBV27 and TRBJ2-7; D call uncertain. The CDR3 sequence is 15 residues long. The germline CDR1 and CDR2 sequences are MNHEY and SMNVEV (reference sequence). V was trimmed by 5 bases and J by 5 bases, leaving 19 bases between them. This chain's CDR3 is CASSRVEVAFHEQYF. The CDR3, as DNA: TGTGCCAGCAGTCGGGTTGAGGTTGCATTTCACGAGCAGTACTTC.

This chain uses TRBV30 with TRBJ2-2; no definite D call. Trimming pared 0 bases from V and 3 bases from J, leaving 2 bases between. The V gene's germline CDR1 is GTSNPN and CDR2 SVGIG (reference sequence). There are 12 residues in the CDR3. The CDR3 bases are TGTGCCTGGAGTGTCTACACCGGGGAGCTGTTTTTT. Its protein is CAWSVYTGELFF.

V usage is TRBV7-6 and J usage is TRBJ1-5; TRBD1 aligns across 9 bases. V lost 1 base and J lost 6; bases outside the gene matches: 7. Germline V CDR1 and CDR2: SGHVS, FNYEAQ. The CDR3 loop spans 16 amino acids. The CDR3 region has the DNA TGTGCCAGCAGCTTAGAAGGGGACAGGGTGGGTCAGCCCCAGCATTTT. Translated, it gives CASSLEGDRVGQPQHF.

Here the CDR3 DNA reads TGTGCCAGTAGTGGGCAGGGGGCGTCGCTTGAGCAGTTCTTC. This codes for CASSGQGASLEQFF. The chain links TRBV19 to TRBJ2-1, with 8 bases lining up with TRBD1. Losses at the gene ends were 5 bases for V and 9 bases for J; bases not matched to a gene: 9. CDR1 and CDR2 from the germline V gene are LNHDA and SQIVND (reference sequence). The CDR3 extends over 14 amino acids.

V and J are TRBV19 and TRBJ1-1; 10 bases align to TRBD1. Germline CDR1 LNHDA, CDR2 SQIVND (reference sequence). The CDR3 is 16 amino acids. J gave up 1 base and V 5 bases, and 7 bases lay outside the gene matches. The chain's CDR3 is CASSPLGQGRNTEAFF. DNA for the CDR3: TGTGCCAGTAGTCCGCTGGGACAGGGGAGGAACACTGAAGCTTTCTTT.

The V and J genes are TRBV29-1 and TRBJ2-7; no clear D gene. V was pared by 7 bases and J by 3 bases, with 19 bases between. The CDR3 loop spans 14 amino acids. The germline V gene encodes CDR1 SQVTM and CDR2 ANQGSEA. CDR3 coding DNA: TGCAGCGCCTCCGAGGAAGTTCTGGGCTACGAGCAGTACTTC. It encodes CSASEEVLGYEQYF.